The sequence of this T cell receptor (beta chain) was determined in a study of regulatory T cells in long-lasting Graves disease. As for the study in general: Antithyroid drugs had been taken under 3 months by newly diagnosed Graves' patients.

Time point indicated: newly diagnosed GD, antithyroid drugs for less than 3 months. After RNA was extracted from PBMCs, the TCR library was made from it. This clonotype was detected a few times. Building of the TCR beta libraries involved iRepertoire HTBI primers and Arm-PCR of CDR3 regions. TCRdb independently ran MiXCR on the multiplex PCR reads; one entry per CDR3 protein. The table includes a few hundred thousand distinct CDR3 sequences, 12% detected once. Germline V gene lookup returns CDR1 SGHAT and CDR2 FQNNGV. There are 16 residues in the CDR3. J was trimmed by 2 bases and V by 5 bases; bases with no gene match: 11. These same records also appear under a second study, on T cells in Graves' hyperthyroidism and ophthalmopathy. Per that paper: Hyperthyroidism had been newly diagnosed in patients aged 18 to 65, and its duration was under 2 months. The model foresaw ophthalmopathy a median 6.5 months prior to onset.

The sequence was collected from a young woman with Graves disease. Sequenced here: peripheral blood mononuclear cells (PBMCs), sampled at new diagnosis, from a patient treated with antithyroid drugs. V gene TRBV11-2 combines with J gene TRBJ2-5, with 7 bases fitting TRBD1. CDR3 loop: CASSSYYRGRQETQYF. The CDR3 nucleotides are TGTGCCAGCAGCAGCTACTACAGGGGACGACAAGAGACCCAGTACTTC.